These T cell receptor beta chains were read from a single sample in a study of cytomegalovirus exposure and HLA in healthy donors. Repertoires were generated with immunoSEQ multiplex PCR, while TCRdb's copy carries only in-frame clones and drops some. The sample yields about 170,000 clones, 80% to 90% seen once. Sequenced: PBMCs. These receptors all stem from a male donor in good health and CMV-seronegative. The CDR3 runs from the conserved cysteine through the conserved F or W. D genes are given only for firm matches. The listing skips clone size in some rows; elsewhere it reads once, few, many or a size class.

NA	TRBV6-1	TRBJ1-2	TRBD1	TGTGCCAGCAGTGGACAGGGGGCTTTTGGTGGCTACACCTTC	CASSGQGAFGGYTF
NA	TRBV6-5	TRBJ1-2	NA	TGTGCCAGCCGAATGCCGGGGGTACGGGGCTACACCTTC	CASRMPGVRGYTF
NA	TRBV2	TRBJ2-7	NA	TGTGCCAGCAGTGAACAGGGCTCATCCTTTTCCGAGCAGTACTTC	CASSEQGSSFSEQYF
NA	TRBV6-1	TRBJ1-1	TRBD1	TGTGCCAGCAACCCTGCTACAGGGGCGAACCCTGAAGCTTTCTTT	CASNPATGANPEAFF
NA	TRBV9	TRBJ1-3	TRBD1	TGTGCCAGCAGCGTAGGGGGACAGCCTGGAAACACCATATATTTT	CASSVGGQPGNTIYF
NA	TRBV30	TRBJ1-5	TRBD1	TGTGCCCGGAGATCCGGGACAGGCCGCGAGGGCTATCAGCCCCAGCATTTT	CARRSGTGREGYQPQHF
NA	TRBV4-3	TRBJ2-1	TRBD2	TGCGCCAGCAGCCTCCGCACCGGGACTAGCGAAAATGAGCAGTTCTTC	CASSLRTGTSENEQFF
NA	TRBV4-3	TRBJ2-7	NA	TGCGCCAGCAGCCAAGGAGACCGGGGGTTGGGGTACGAGCAGTACTTC	CASSQGDRGLGYEQYF
NA	TRBV5-1	TRBJ1-1	NA	TGCGCCAGCAGCAGGGTGGGAGACACTGAAGCTTTCTTT	CASSRVGDTEAFF
NA	TRBV7-2	TRBJ1-3	NA	TGTGCCAGCAGCTTAGGCAGCTCTGGAAACACCATATATTTT	CASSLGSSGNTIYF
NA	TRBV28	TRBJ1-5	TRBD1	TGTGCCAGTAGGGACAGGTCTCCGGGGCAGCCCCAGCATTTT	CASRDRSPGQPQHF
NA	TRBV5-5	TRBJ1-2	NA	TGTGCCAGCAGCCCCCCTCGGGGAGTTTACTATGGCTACACCTTC	CASSPPRGVYYGYTF
NA	TRBV29-1	TRBJ2-7	NA	TGCAGCGTTGAAACAGATCACCCCTACGAGCAGTACTTC	CSVETDHPYEQYF
NA	TRBV6-6	TRBJ2-3	TRBD2	TGTGCCAGCAGGACGACTAGCGGGGGAGGCACGCAGTATTTT	CASRTTSGGGTQYF
NA	TRBV27	TRBJ2-3	TRBD2	TGTGCCAGCAGGGACCGTACTAGCGGGCCGGGAGATACGCAGTATTTT	CASRDRTSGPGDTQYF
NA	TRBV30	TRBJ2-7	TRBD2	TGTGCCTGGAGGGAAGCGGGGGGGCCCCACGAGCAGTACTTC	CAWREAGGPHEQYF
NA	TRBV4-2	TRBJ1-4	NA	TGTGCCAGCAGCCAAGATTCGGCGGGGGCCAGAAAACTGTTTTTT	CASSQDSAGARKLFF
few	TRBV5-1	TRBJ2-3	TRBD2	TGCGCCAGCAGCTTGAGACTAGCGGGGGGGCATACAGATACGCAGTATTTT	CASSLRLAGGHTDTQYF
NA	TRBV28	TRBJ2-3	NA	TGTGCCAGCACTCGGCGGGGACCAGATACGCAGTATTTT	CASTRRGPDTQYF
NA	TRBV27	TRBJ1-6	NA	TGTGCCAGCAGTTTTATGAACGGAGGCCGTAATTCACCCCTCCACTTT	CASSFMNGGRNSPLHF
NA	TRBV2	TRBJ1-5	NA	TGTGCCAGCAGTTATAGGGACGGGGGGAATCAGCCCCAGCATTTT	CASSYRDGGNQPQHF
NA	TRBV30	TRBJ1-1	NA	TGTGCCTGGAGATTCTACACTGAAGCTTTCTTT	CAWRFYTEAFF
NA	TRBV7-6	TRBJ1-2	NA	TGTGCCAGCAGCCCAGGCGTCCTGAGGGCTAACTATGGCTACACCTTC	CASSPGVLRANYGYTF
NA	TRBV28	TRBJ2-7	TRBD1	TGTGCCAGCAGACCGGGACAGGGACCCTACGAGCAGTACTTC	CASRPGQGPYEQYF
NA	TRBV5-1	TRBJ1-3	NA	TGCGCCAGCAGCTTGGAGGCCAAGTCAGGGGAAAACACCATATATTTT	CASSLEAKSGENTIYF
NA	TRBV2	TRBJ2-1	TRBD2	TGTGCCAGCAGCGGACTAGCGGGAGTGAGTGAGCAGTTCTTC	CASSGLAGVSEQFF
NA	TRBV27	TRBJ1-2	NA	TGTGCCAGCACCAACCTAAGAGTGGACGGGACTAACTATGGCTACACCTTC	CASTNLRVDGTNYGYTF
NA	TRBV7-9	TRBJ2-5	NA	TGTGCCAGCAGCTTAGCGAGGCTACAAGAGACCCAGTACTTC	CASSLARLQETQYF
NA	TRBV7-9	TRBJ2-3	TRBD1	TGTGCCAGCAGCTTACTTGGACAGGGGGCATGGTATTTT	CASSLLGQGAWYF
NA	TRBV12-2	TRBJ1-6	NA	TGTGCAAGTCGCTTAATGCAGGCATATAATTCACCCCTCCACTTT	CASRLMQAYNSPLHF
NA	TRBV5-1	TRBJ2-4	NA	TGCGCCAGCAGCTTAGTACCGGGTTTAGCCAAAAACATTCAGTACTTC	CASSLVPGLAKNIQYF